Following are 23 T cell receptor beta chains from one sample sequenced in a study of cytomegalovirus exposure and HLA in healthy donors. The PCR had 60 Vbeta and 13 Jbeta primers. Using immunoSEQ multiplex PCR, the repertoire was profiled, and TCRdb retains in-frame clones only, with some absent. Among around 120,000 clones, 65% to 80% were seen once, and the ten largest hold roughly 3.2%. Sequenced: PBMCs. The origin of the receptors is a man aged 25 to 40 in good health and CMV-seronegative.

This chain links TRBV27 with TRBJ2-7; 8 bases match TRBD1. Unmatched junction bases numbered 22, after V lost 7 bases and J lost 5 bases. The CDR3 is 18 residues long. Germline loops: CDR1 MNHEY, CDR2 SMNVEV (reference sequence). The CDR3 loop reads CASMSRDRGVGGSNEQYF. The CDR3 DNA sequence: TGTGCCAGCATGTCTCGAGACAGGGGTGTAGGGGGTTCGAACGAGCAGTACTTC.

The J gene is TRBJ1-1, the V gene TRBV5-1; 10 bases match TRBD1. Losses at the gene ends were 4 bases for V and 0 bases for J; bases not matched to a gene: 18. The CDR3 has 20 residues. Germline loops: CDR1 SGHRS, CDR2 YFSETQ. The CDR3 here is CASSREIRQGARRLNTEAFF. DNA for the CDR3: TGCGCCAGCAGCCGTGAGATCAGACAGGGGGCCCGCCGTTTGAACACTGAAGCTTTCTTT.

The chain has TRBV28 and TRBJ2-5; 7 bases match TRBD2. The CDR3 sequence is 16 residues long. The germline CDR1 and CDR2 sequences are MDHEN and SYDVKM. The ends lost 4 bases at V and 10 bases at J; junction bases unmatched: 18. CDR3 sequence (DNA): TGTGCCAGCAGTTCACTAACCGGGACTAAAAGTCTAGGCCAGTACTTC. Protein product: CASSSLTGTKSLGQYF.

V gene TRBV30 combines with J gene TRBJ2-7, with 8 nucleotides matching TRBD1. Germline V gene sequence: CDR1 GTSNPN, CDR2 SVGIG (reference sequence). V lost 1 base to trimming and J lost 1 base; unmatched junction nucleotides: 9. CDR3 length: 16 residues. The CDR3 DNA sequence: TGTGCCTGGAGTGCCATCGGGACAGGCCGATCCTACGAGCAGTACTTC. It specifies CAWSAIGTGRSYEQYF.

This sequence joins TRBV28 and TRBJ1-2; possibly TRBD1 for D (5 bases). In germline, CDR1 is MDHEN, CDR2 SYDVKM. The CDR3 extends over 16 amino acids. The V end lost 5 bases, the J end lost 3 bases, and 19 bases lay between the germline ends. CDR3 coding DNA: TGTGCCAGCAGTGGGGGGGGACTCGCTTTAGACTATGGCTACACCTTC. It codes for CASSGGGLALDYGYTF.

The chain carries TRBV5-6 and TRBJ1-4, with 8 bases aligning to TRBD1. This CDR3 contains 14 residues. CDR1 is SGHDT, CDR2 YYEEEE, per germline. The V gene end was trimmed by 7 bases and the J gene end by 4 bases; junction bases not matched to a gene: 6. CDR3 sequence: CASGRGQGNEKLFF. DNA of the CDR3: TGTGCCAGCGGGCGTGGACAGGGTAATGAAAAACTGTTTTTT. The full variable domain, with the rest looked up from reference TRBV5-6 and TRBJ1-4, is DAGVTQSPTHLIKTRGQQVTLRCSPKSGHDTVSWYQQALGQGPQFIFQYYEEEERQRGNFPDRFSGHQFPNYSSELNVNALLLGDSALYLCASGRGQGNEKLFFGSGTQLSVL.

This rearrangement joins TRBV6-5 to TRBJ1-2, with 8 bases aligning to TRBD1. The V segment lost 6 bases and the J segment 4 bases; nucleotides outside the gene matches: 4. The CDR3 loop spans 13 amino acids. From germline, CDR1 is MNHEY and CDR2 SVGAGI. The CDR3 reads CASSLQGVYGYTF. As DNA, the CDR3 is TGTGCCAGCAGCCTACAGGGGGTCTATGGCTACACCTTC.

The CDR3, as DNA: TGTGCCAGCAGCCGGACGGGACAGGGACCAACTAATGAAAAACTGTTTTTT. This sequence encodes CASSRTGQGPTNEKLFF. This sequence joins TRBV5-4 and TRBJ1-4; 9 bases match TRBD1. Per the germline V gene, CDR1 is SGHNT and CDR2 is YYREEE (reference sequence). Trimming at V came to 4 bases and at J to 0 bases, leaving 7 bases not matched to a gene. This CDR3 is built from 17 residues.

The V call is TRBV27, the J call TRBJ2-7; tentative D call: TRBD1 (6 bases). Trimming removed 4 bases at V and 3 bases at J, with 10 bases between. Germline V gene data show CDR1 as MNHEY and CDR2 as SMNVEV (reference sequence). The CDR3 runs 13 residues. CDR3 nucleotide sequence: TGTGCCAGCAGTTATAGGGGGAACTACGAGCAGTACTTC. Its translation: CASSYRGNYEQYF.

This sequence joins TRBV28 and TRBJ1-1, with D possibly TRBD1 on 5 matching bases. Germline V CDR1 and CDR2: MDHEN, SYDVKM. This CDR3 comprises 14 residues. Trimming left V 1 base short and J 2 bases short, with 8 bases between. In nucleotides, the CDR3 is TGTGCCAGCAGTTTATTGGGGGGTAACACTGAAGCTTTCTTT. Its translation is CASSLLGGNTEAFF.

This clone was seen once. The chain carries TRBV5-1 and TRBJ2-1; 7 bases match TRBD2. This CDR3 has 15 amino acids. Losses at the gene ends were 4 bases for V and 0 bases for J; bases not matched to a gene: 4. The germline V gene has CDR1 SGHRS and CDR2 YFSETQ. In DNA, the CDR3 is TGCGCCAGCAGCCTAGGACTAGTCTCCTACAATGAGCAGTTCTTC. Protein product: CASSLGLVSYNEQFF.

The genes are TRBV28 and TRBJ1-1; 7 bases map to TRBD1. CDR1 and CDR2 from the germline V gene are MDHEN and SYDVKM. The CDR3 contains 14 residues. The J segment lost 4 bases and the V segment lost 6 bases, leaving 8 bases of the junction unmatched. CDR3 protein: CASRHRGSATEAFF. In DNA, the CDR3 is TGTGCCAGCAGGCACAGGGGATCGGCCACTGAAGCTTTCTTT.

The chain joins TRBV25-1 to TRBJ2-1; 7 nucleotides line up with TRBD1. Germline CDR1 reads MGHDK; CDR2 reads SYGVNS. The CDR3 contains 16 residues. V shed 2 bases and J 5 bases; nucleotides not matched to a gene: 9. CDR3 in amino acids: CASSERDSDINNEQFF. The CDR3 coding sequence is TGTGCCAGCAGTGAAAGGGACAGCGACATTAACAATGAGCAGTTCTTC.

The J gene is TRBJ1-5, the V gene TRBV10-3; D is possibly TRBD1 (5 bases). The V and J ends lost 3 bases and 0 bases respectively, with 9 bases between them. The germline V gene has CDR1 ENHRY and CDR2 SYGVKD. The CDR3 spans 15 residues. CDR3 amino acids: CAISEGQGSNQPQHF. CDR3 sequence (DNA): TGTGCCATCAGTGAAGGGCAGGGTAGCAATCAGCCCCAGCATTTT.

The chain links TRBV29-1 to TRBJ1-1; maybe TRBD1 (6 bases). The CDR3 runs 13 residues. V was shortened by 8 bases and J by 1 base, with 14 bases between the two germline ends. Germline lookup yields CDR1 SQVTM and CDR2 ANQGSEA. CDR3 nucleotide sequence: TGCAGCACCGAAAGGGGGTCGAACACTGAAGCTTTCTTT. Protein sequence: CSTERGSNTEAFF. Together with reference TRBV29-1 and TRBJ1-1, the CDR3 gives the full variable domain: SAVISQKPSRDICQRGTSLTIQCQVDSQVTMMFWYRQQPGQSLTLIATANQGSEATYESGFVIDKFPISRPNLTFSTLTVSNMSPEDSSIYLCSTERGSNTEAFFGQGTRLTVV.

The CDR3 spells CASSGDRGYEQYF. The CDR3 DNA sequence: TGTGCCAGCAGTGGGGACAGGGGCTACGAGCAGTACTTC. J is TRBJ2-7 and V is TRBV27; 10 nucleotides agree with TRBD1. V shed 5 bases and J 3 bases; nucleotides not matched to a gene: 1. In germline, CDR1 is MNHEY, CDR2 SMNVEV (reference sequence). The CDR3 contains 13 residues.

The J gene is TRBJ2-5, the V gene TRBV5-4; 9 bases are shared with TRBD1. The CDR3 spans 16 residues. Trimming took 4 bases from V and 5 from J; bases not matched to a gene: 12. CDR1 and CDR2 from the germline V gene are SGHNT and YYREEE (reference sequence). The CDR3 DNA reads TGTGCCAGCAGCCTACGCCGGGACAGGGATCGGGAGACCCAGTACTTC. It codes for CASSLRRDRDRETQYF.

V usage is TRBV15 and J usage is TRBJ1-1; D call uncertain. This CDR3 is 12 amino acids long. The V gene lost 6 bases and the J gene lost 1 base, with 6 bases spanning the gap. CDR1 is LNHNV and CDR2 is YYDKDF in the germline V gene (reference sequence). The CDR3 loop is CATRQQNTEAFF. The DNA of the CDR3 is TGTGCCACCAGGCAACAGAACACTGAAGCTTTCTTT.

J is TRBJ2-1 and V is TRBV28; D possibly corresponds to TRBD2 (5 bases). The CDR3 extends over 14 amino acids. The V gene lost 2 bases and the J gene lost 4 bases, with 9 bases spanning the gap. CDR1 and CDR2 (germline): MDHEN, SYDVKM. CDR3 sequence (DNA): TGTGCCAGCAGTTTAGGCGGGTTGTACAATGAGCAGTTCTTC. It yields the protein CASSLGGLYNEQFF.

This clone was seen just once. Additional DNA sequences in this sample encode the identical CDR3. The chain couples TRBV5-1 to TRBJ1-3; 8 bases are a match to TRBD1. The V gene end was trimmed by 4 bases and the J gene end by 2 bases; junction bases not matched to a gene: 5. The CDR3 length is 15 residues. Per germline, CDR1 SGHRS and CDR2 YFSETQ. The CDR3 protein is CASSVDRGPGNTIYF. The CDR3 coding sequence is TGCGCCAGCAGCGTCGACAGGGGCCCTGGAAACACCATATATTTT. The full variable domain, with the rest looked up from reference TRBV5-1 and TRBJ1-3, is KAGVTQTPRYLIKTRGQQVTLSCSPISGHRSVSWYQQTPGQGLQFLFEYFSETQRNKGNFPGRFSGRQFSNSRSEMNVSTLELGDSALYLCASSVDRGPGNTIYFGEGSWLTVV.

This clone was seen more than once but under ten times. Other DNA sequences within the sample encode an identical CDR3. The V and J genes are TRBV5-4 and TRBJ2-7, with a tentative D call TRBD1 (6 bases). The CDR3 extends over 14 amino acids. CDR1 SGHNT and CDR2 YYREEE come from the germline V gene (reference sequence). Trimming took 5 bases from V and 0 from J, leaving 12 bases between them. CDR3 sequence: CASSSGTNSYEQYF. The DNA for the CDR3 is TGTGCCAGCAGTTCCGGGACAAACTCCTACGAGCAGTACTTC.

A single count supports this clone. V gene TRBV7-9 combines with J gene TRBJ2-7, with no clear D. This CDR3 region has 15 residues. The germline CDR1 and CDR2 sequences are SEHNR and FQNEAQ (reference sequence). Trimming took off 3 bases at V and 5 bases at J, with 17 bases between the two ends. The CDR3 coding sequence is TGTGCCAGCAGCTTCTATGGGCAGGTAGGCCACGAGCAGTACTTC. Protein product: CASSFYGQVGHEQYF.

CDR3: CASSAGGSHEQYF. CDR3 coding DNA: TGTGCCAGCAGCGCCGGGGGGTCCCACGAGCAGTACTTC. The gene calls are TRBV7-8 and TRBJ2-7; 7 nucleotides line up with TRBD2. This CDR3 is built from 13 residues. J gave up 5 bases and V 5 bases, and 6 bases lay outside the gene matches. Germline V gene data show CDR1 as SGHVS and CDR2 as FQNEAQ.